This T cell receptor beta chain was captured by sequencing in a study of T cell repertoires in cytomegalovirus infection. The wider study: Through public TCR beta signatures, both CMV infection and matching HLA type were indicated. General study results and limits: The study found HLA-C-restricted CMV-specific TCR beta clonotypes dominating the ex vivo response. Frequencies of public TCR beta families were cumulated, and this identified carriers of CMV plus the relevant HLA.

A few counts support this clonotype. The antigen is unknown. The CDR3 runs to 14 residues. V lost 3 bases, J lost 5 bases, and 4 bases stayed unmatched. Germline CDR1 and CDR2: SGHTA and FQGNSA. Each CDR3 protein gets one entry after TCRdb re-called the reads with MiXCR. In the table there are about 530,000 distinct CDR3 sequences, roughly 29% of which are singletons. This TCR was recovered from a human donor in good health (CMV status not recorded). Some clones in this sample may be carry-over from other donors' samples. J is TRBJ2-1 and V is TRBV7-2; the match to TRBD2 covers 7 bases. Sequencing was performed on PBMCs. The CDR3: CASSFGGSNNEQFF. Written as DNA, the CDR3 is TGTGCCAGCAGCTTTGGCGGGAGTAACAATGAGCAGTTCTTC.